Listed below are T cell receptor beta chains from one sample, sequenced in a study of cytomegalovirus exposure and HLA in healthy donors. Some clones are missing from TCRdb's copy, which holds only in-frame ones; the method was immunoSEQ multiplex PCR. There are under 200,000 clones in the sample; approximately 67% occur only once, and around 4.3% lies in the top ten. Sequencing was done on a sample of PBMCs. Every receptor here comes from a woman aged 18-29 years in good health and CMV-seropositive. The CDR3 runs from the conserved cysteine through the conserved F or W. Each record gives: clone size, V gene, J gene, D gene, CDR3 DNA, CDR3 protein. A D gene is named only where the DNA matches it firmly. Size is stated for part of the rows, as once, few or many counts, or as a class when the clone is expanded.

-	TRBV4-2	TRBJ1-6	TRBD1	TGTGCCAGCAGTCGCCGCGAACAGGGGGATTCACCCCTCCACTTT	CASSRREQGDSPLHF
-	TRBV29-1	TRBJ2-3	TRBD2	TGCAGCGTCGAAGATCATAGCGGGGGGGAGGAAATCACAGATACGCAGTATTTT	CSVEDHSGGEEITDTQYF
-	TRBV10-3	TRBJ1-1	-	TGTGCCATCAGTGTAAGGGGTGGTACGACTGAAGCTTTCTTT	CAISVRGGTTEAFF
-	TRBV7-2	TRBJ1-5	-	TGTGCCAGCAGCTTAGCGGGAGGTTTGAATCAGCCCCAGCATTTT	CASSLAGGLNQPQHF
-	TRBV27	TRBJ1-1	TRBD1	TGTGCCAGCAGCACAGGGGCCACTGAAGCTTTCTTT	CASSTGATEAFF
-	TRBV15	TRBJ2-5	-	TGTGCCACCAGCAGACCTCAAGAGACCCAGTACTTC	CATSRPQETQYF
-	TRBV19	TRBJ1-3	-	TGTGCCAGTAGTAGGTTGGAGGCAACCTCTGGAAACACCATATATTTT	CASSRLEATSGNTIYF
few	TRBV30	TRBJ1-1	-	TGTGCCTGGTTAGAGAACACTGAAGCTTTCTTT	CAWLENTEAFF
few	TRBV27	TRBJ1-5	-	TGTGCCAGCAGTCGGGGAGACAATCAGCCCCAGCATTTT	CASSRGDNQPQHF
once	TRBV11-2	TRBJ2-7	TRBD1	TGTGCCAGCAGCTGGGACAGCACCTACGAGCAGTACTTC	CASSWDSTYEQYF
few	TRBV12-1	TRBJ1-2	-	TGTGCCAGCAGCTTTGGAGAAAACTATGGCTACACCTTC	CASSFGENYGYTF
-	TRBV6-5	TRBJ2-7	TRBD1	TGTGCCAGCAGTTACCGGGACAGGGGCTACGAGCAGTACTTC	CASSYRDRGYEQYF
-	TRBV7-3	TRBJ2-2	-	TGTGCCAGCAGCGTCATGGGGGGTCTCCAGACCGGGGAGCTGTTTTTT	CASSVMGGLQTGELFF
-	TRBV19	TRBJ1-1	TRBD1	TGTGCCAGTAGGACAGGGATTTACACTGAAGCTTTCTTT	CASRTGIYTEAFF
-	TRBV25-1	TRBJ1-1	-	TGTGCCAGCAAGGGGTACGGACCGAACGCTGAAGCTTTCTTT	CASKGYGPNAEAFF
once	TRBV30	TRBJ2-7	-	TGTGCCTGGAGTGTTAACAGCAGATACGAGCAGTACTTC	CAWSVNSRYEQYF
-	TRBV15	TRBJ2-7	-	TGTGCCACCAGCGTCCAGGGGAACTTGCAGTACTTC	CATSVQGNLQYF
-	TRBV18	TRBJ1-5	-	TGTGCCAGCTCACGAGAGGGCAATCAGCCCCAGCATTTT	CASSREGNQPQHF
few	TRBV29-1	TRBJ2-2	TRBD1	TGCAGCGTATCTAAGGGGGCTACCGGGGAGCTGTTTTTT	CSVSKGATGELFF
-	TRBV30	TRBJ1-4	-	TGTGCCTGGAGTGTAGGGGGTCTTGAGGAAAAACTGTTTTTT	CAWSVGGLEEKLFF
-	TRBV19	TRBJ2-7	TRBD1	TGTGCCAGTAGTACCGGACAGGTAAGAGGCGCCTACGAGCAGTACTTC	CASSTGQVRGAYEQYF
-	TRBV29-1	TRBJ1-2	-	TGCAGCGCCCACAGGGAATCTAACTATGGCTACACCTTC	CSAHRESNYGYTF
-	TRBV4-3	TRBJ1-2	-	TGCGCCAGCAGCCAGCTCTTAACCAGCTATGGCTACACCTTC	CASSQLLTSYGYTF
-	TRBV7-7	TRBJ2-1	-	TGTGCTAGCAGCTTAGCGGAGGCCGATGAGCAGTTCTTC	CASSLAEADEQFF
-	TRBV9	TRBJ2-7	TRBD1	TGTGCCAGCAGCCCGGGACAGGGCTACGAGCAGTACTTC	CASSPGQGYEQYF
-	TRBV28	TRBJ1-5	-	TGTGCCAGCAGGCCAGCGGGACTCCACAATCAGCCCCAGCATTTT	CASRPAGLHNQPQHF
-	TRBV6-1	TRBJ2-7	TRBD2	TGTGCCAGCAGTGAAGGGGCGGGAGAGGTGTCCGAGCAGTACTTC	CASSEGAGEVSEQYF
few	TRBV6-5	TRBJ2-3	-	TGTGCCAGCAGTTACTCGACGCAGGTCGGTACGCAGTATTTT	CASSYSTQVGTQYF
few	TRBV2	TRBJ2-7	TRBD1	TGTGCCAGCGGACCGGGACAGGGGGCGCGTGAGCAGTACTTC	CASGPGQGAREQYF
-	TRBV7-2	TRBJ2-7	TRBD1	TGTGCCAGCAGCACCCACAGGGGGGACGGCGAGCAGTACTTC	CASSTHRGDGEQYF
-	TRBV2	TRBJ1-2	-	TGTGCCAGCATACTTACCCGGGACATTTCATCTTATGGCTACACCTTC	CASILTRDISSYGYTF
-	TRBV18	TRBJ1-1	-	TGTGCCAGCTCACCCCGGACAGAAGGAACTGAAGCTTTCTTT	CASSPRTEGTEAFF
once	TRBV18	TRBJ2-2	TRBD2	TGTGCCAGCTCCCGTAGCGGGGCGAACACCGGGGAGCTGTTTTTT	CASSRSGANTGELFF
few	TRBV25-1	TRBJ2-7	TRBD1	TGTGCCAGCAGGACAGGGGGCGAGCAGTACTTC	CASRTGGEQYF
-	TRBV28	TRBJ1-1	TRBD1	TGTGCCAGCAGTAGGGGACAGGGAGGGCCCAGTCTGAACACTGAAGCTTTCTTT	CASSRGQGGPSLNTEAFF
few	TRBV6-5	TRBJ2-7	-	TGTGCCAGCAGACTTACCCAGGGCTACGAGCAGTACTTC	CASRLTQGYEQYF
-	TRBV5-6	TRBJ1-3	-	TGTGCCAGCAGTTTTACCTTGAGCTCTGGAAACACCATATATTTT	CASSFTLSSGNTIYF
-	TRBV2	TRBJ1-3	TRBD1	TGTGCCAGCAGTTGGGGACAGAGTAGAAACACCATATATTTT	CASSWGQSRNTIYF
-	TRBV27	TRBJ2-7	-	TGTGCCAGCAGTGCGACACGCGACAGCAGCGAGCAGTACTTC	CASSATRDSSEQYF